The next 5 T cell receptor beta chains were all read from a single sample in a study of T-cell reconstitution after alpha-beta-depleted transplantation in children. The authors prepared the TCRbeta library with unique molecular identifiers. Each CDR3 protein is one row after TCRdb ran MiXCR on the PCR reads. Of tens of thousands of distinct CDR3 sequences detected, 5% to 6.5% appear once; the ten largest clones hold 30%. Sequences were derived from PBMCs, mostly from graft donor cells, sampled 60 days after TCRalphabeta/CD19-depleted stem cell transplant. Every receptor here comes from a female patient aged 2-10 years who had a stem cell transplant for aplastic anemia, so the T cells may come from the graft donor.

The rearrangement links TRBV7-9 to TRBJ2-3; perhaps TRBD1 as D (6 bases). V was trimmed by 5 bases and J by 0 bases, leaving 12 bases between them. Germline V CDR1 and CDR2: SEHNR, FQNEAQ (reference sequence). This CDR3 is built from 15 residues. Here the CDR3 reads CASSNRVSSTDTQYF. CDR3 bases: TGTGCCAGCAGCAACAGGGTCTCTAGCACAGATACGCAGTATTTT.

Only a few counts were recorded for this clonotype. The gene calls are TRBV6-6 and TRBJ1-1; D not resolved. The CDR3 extends over 12 amino acids. V lost 0 bases and J 4 bases, leaving 3 bases between the germline ends. The germline V gene encodes CDR1 MNHNY and CDR2 SVGAGI (reference sequence). Here the CDR3 reads CASSYSPTEAFF. CDR3 nucleotide sequence: TGTGCCAGCAGTTACTCCCCCACTGAAGCTTTCTTT.

This clonotype was seen ten or more times. This chain uses TRBV7-3 with TRBJ2-5; 10 nucleotides line up with TRBD2. In germline, CDR1 is SGHTA, CDR2 FQGTGA. The CDR3 has 14 residues. V was pared by 3 bases and J by 4 bases, with 2 bases of the junction left unmatched. The CDR3, as DNA: TGTGCCAGCAGCTTTGCTAGCGGGGGAGAGACCCAGTACTTC. Translation: CASSFASGGETQYF.

There are many counts of this clonotype. The chain combines TRBV20-1 with TRBJ2-2; TRBD1 is a possible D gene (6 bases). Germline V gene sequence: CDR1 DFQATT, CDR2 SNEGSKA (reference sequence). The length of the CDR3 is 15 residues. V lost 1 base and J lost 2, with 11 bases in between. The CDR3 DNA reads as TGCAGTGCTAGAGGAGGGACAATCAACACCGGGGAGCTGTTTTTT. Amino acid sequence: CSARGGTINTGELFF.

The chain combines TRBV20-1 with TRBJ1-2, with 9 positions matching TRBD1. Germline trimming cut 4 bases from V and 8 bases from J; bases unmatched to any gene: 8. Germline values: CDR1 DFQATT, CDR2 SNEGSKA (reference sequence). This CDR3 contains 13 residues. The CDR3 DNA is TGCAGTGCTACGCTAATAACAGGGGGCGGCTACACCTTC. It is translated as CSATLITGGGYTF.